This TCR beta chain was observed in a study of shared T cell receptors in the human thymus. This CDR3 region has 16 residues. Per germline, CDR1 MNHEY and CDR2 SVGAGI. V was clipped by 2 bases and J by 7 bases, with 21 bases between them. Here immunoSEQ multiplex PCR was the method, and the copy in TCRdb shows in-frame clones only, minus some. The sample carries about 660,000 clones, approximately 88% recorded once. The same specimen was also included in a second study, on human thymus T cells. That source adds: What related research reported was that thymic repertoires overlapped highly among unrelated individuals.

This TCR came from a boy under two years old with a congenital heart defect. This chain links TRBV6-5 with TRBJ2-7; TRBD1 is a possible D gene (5 bases). The sequenced material came from thymocytes. CDR3 in DNA: TGTGCCAGCAGTTACGCCAGGGCCCTCGGACCTCAGGAGCAGTACTTC. Protein sequence: CASSYARALGPQEQYF.